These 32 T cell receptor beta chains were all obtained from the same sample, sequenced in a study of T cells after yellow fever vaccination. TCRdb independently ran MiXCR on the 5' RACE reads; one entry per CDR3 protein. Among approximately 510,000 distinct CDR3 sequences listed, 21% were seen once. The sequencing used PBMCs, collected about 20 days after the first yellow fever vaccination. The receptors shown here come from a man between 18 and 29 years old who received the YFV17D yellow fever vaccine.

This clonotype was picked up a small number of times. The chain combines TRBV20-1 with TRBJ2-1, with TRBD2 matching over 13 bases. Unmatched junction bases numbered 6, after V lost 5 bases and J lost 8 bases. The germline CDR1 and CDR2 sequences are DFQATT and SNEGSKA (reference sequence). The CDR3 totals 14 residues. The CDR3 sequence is CSASGTSGVYEQFF. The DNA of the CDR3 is TGCAGTGCTTCCGGGACTAGCGGGGTCTATGAGCAGTTCTTC.

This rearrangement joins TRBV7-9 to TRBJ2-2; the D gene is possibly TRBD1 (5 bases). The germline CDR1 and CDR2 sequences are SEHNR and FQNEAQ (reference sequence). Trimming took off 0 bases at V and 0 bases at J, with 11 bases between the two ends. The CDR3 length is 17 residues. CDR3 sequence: CASSLAQGAANTGELFF. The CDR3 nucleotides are TGTGCCAGCAGCTTAGCGCAAGGGGCCGCGAACACCGGGGAGCTGTTTTTT. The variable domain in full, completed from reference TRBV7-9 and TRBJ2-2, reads DTGVSQNPRHKITKRGQNVTFRCDPISEHNRLYWYRQTLGQGPEFLTYFQNEAQLEKSRLLSDRFSAERPKGSFSTLEIQRTEQGDSAMYLCASSLAQGAANTGELFFGEGSRLTVL.

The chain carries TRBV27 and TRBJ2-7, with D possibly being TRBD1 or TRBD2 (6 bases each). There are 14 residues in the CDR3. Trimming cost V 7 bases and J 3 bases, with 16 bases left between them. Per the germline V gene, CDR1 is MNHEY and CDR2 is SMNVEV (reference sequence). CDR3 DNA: TGTGCCAGCACCCGGGCGGGACATTTCTACGAGCAGTACTTC. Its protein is CASTRAGHFYEQYF.

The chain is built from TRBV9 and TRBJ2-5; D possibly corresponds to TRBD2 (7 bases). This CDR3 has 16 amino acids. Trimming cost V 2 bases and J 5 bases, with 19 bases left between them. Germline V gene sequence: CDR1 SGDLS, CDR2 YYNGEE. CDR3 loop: CASSVAPGGAGETQYF. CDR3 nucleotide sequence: TGTGCCAGCAGCGTGGCCCCTGGGGGGGCCGGGGAGACCCAGTACTTC.

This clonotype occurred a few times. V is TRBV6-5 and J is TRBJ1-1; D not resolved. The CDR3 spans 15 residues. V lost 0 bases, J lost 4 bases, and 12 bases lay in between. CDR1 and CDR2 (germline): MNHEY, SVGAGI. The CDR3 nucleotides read TGTGCCAGCAGTTACTCGTTGGAGTTCGGCACTGAAGCTTTCTTT. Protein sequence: CASSYSLEFGTEAFF.

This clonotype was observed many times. Here the CDR3 reads CASSQGQNTEAFF. CDR3 DNA: TGTGCCAGCTCACAGGGACAGAACACTGAAGCTTTCTTT. The chain links TRBV18 to TRBJ1-1, with D tentatively TRBD1 (6 bases). Looked up from germline, CDR1 is KGHSH and CDR2 is LQKENI. V shed 4 bases and J shed 1 base, with 7 bases lying between them. This CDR3 is built from 13 residues.

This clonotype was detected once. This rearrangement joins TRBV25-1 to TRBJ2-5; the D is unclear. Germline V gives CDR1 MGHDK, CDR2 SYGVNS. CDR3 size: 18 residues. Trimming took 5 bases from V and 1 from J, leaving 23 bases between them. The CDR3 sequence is CASSPQRQLVKSQETQYF. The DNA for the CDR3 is TGTGCCAGCAGTCCGCAGCGTCAGTTGGTCAAATCCCAAGAGACCCAGTACTTC.

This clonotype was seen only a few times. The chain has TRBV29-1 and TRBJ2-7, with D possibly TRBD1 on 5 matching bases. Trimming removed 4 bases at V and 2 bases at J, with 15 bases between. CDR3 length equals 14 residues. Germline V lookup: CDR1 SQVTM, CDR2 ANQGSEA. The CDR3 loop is CSVVGAENPYEQYF. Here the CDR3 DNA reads TGCAGCGTTGTTGGGGCTGAAAATCCCTACGAGCAGTACTTC.

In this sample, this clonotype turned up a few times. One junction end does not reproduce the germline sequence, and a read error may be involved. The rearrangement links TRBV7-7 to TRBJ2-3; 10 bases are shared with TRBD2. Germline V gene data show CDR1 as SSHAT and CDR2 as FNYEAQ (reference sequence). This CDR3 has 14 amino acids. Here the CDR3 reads CASSFKRGGKAQYF. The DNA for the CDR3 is TGTGCTAGCAGCTTCAAGCGGGGGGGCAAGGCGCAGTATTTT.

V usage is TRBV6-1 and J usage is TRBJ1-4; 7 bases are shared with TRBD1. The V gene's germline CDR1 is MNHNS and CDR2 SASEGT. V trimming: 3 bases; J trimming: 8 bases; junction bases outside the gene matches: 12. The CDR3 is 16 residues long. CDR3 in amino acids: CASSDPNRGGNEKLFF. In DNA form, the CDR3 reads TGTGCCAGCAGTGACCCAAACAGGGGTGGGAACGAAAAACTGTTTTTT.

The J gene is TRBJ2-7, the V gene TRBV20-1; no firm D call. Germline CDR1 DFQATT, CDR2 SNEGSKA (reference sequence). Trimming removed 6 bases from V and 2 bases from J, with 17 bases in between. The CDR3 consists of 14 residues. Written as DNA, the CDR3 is TGCAGTGCCACCCCCCGCGGCTCTACCTACGAGCAGTACTTC. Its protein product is CSATPRGSTYEQYF.

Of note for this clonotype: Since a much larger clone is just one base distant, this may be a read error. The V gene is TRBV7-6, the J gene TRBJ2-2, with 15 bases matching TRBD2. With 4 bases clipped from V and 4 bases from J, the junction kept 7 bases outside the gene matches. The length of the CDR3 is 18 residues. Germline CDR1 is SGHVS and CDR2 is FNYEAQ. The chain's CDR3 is CASSWTSGGALGTGELFF. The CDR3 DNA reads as TGTGCCAGCAGCTGGACTAGCGGGGGGGCGCTGGGCACCGGGGAGCTGTTTTTT.

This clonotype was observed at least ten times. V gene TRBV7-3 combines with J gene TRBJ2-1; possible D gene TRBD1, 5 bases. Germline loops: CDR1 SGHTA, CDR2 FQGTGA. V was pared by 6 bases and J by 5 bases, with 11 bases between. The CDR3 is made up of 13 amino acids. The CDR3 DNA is TGTGCCAGCAGATTAGGGGTAGACAATGAGCAGTTCTTC. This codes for CASRLGVDNEQFF.

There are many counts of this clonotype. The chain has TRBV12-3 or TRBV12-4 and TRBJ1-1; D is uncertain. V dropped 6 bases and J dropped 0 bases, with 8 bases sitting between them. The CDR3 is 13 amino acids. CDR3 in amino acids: CASSSQMNTEAFF. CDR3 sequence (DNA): TGTGCCAGCAGCTCCCAGATGAACACTGAAGCTTTCTTT.

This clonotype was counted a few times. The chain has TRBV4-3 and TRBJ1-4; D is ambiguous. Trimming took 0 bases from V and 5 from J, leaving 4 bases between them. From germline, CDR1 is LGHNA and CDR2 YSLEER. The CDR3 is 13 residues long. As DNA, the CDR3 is TGCGCCAGCAGCCAAGATGGAAATGAAAAACTGTTTTTT. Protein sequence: CASSQDGNEKLFF.

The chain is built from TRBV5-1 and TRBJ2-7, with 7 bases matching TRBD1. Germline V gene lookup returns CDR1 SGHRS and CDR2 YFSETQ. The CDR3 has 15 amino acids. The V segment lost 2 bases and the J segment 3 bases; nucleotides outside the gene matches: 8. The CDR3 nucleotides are TGCGCCAGCAGCTTCCAACAGGGGAATCGCTACGAGCAGTACTTC. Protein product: CASSFQQGNRYEQYF.

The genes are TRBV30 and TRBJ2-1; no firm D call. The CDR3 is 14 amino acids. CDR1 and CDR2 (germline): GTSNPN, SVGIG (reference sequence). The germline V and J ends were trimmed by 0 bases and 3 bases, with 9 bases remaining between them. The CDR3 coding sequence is TGTGCCTGGAGTGTGAAGCAGTTCTACAATGAGCAGTTCTTC. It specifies CAWSVKQFYNEQFF.

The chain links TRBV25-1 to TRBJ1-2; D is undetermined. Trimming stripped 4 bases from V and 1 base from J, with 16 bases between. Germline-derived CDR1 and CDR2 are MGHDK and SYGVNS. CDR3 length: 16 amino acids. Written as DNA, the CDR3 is TGTGCCAGCAGTGCACGCTCGGGAGGCCGTAACTATGGCTACACCTTC. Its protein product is CASSARSGGRNYGYTF.

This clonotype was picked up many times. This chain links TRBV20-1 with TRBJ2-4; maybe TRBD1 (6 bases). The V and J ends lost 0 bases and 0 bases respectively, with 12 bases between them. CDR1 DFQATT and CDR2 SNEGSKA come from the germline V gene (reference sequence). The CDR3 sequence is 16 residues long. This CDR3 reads CSARDLGALAKNIQYF. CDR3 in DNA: TGCAGTGCTAGAGATTTGGGGGCCCTAGCCAAAAACATTCAGTACTTC.

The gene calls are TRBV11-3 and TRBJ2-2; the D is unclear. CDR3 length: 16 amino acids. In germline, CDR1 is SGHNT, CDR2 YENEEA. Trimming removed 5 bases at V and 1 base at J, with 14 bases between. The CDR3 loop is CASSLGVMKNTGELFF. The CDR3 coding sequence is TGTGCCAGCAGCCTTGGGGTTATGAAGAACACCGGGGAGCTGTTTTTT. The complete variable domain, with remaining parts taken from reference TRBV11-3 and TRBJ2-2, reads EAGVVQSPRYKIIEKKQPVAFWCNPISGHNTLYWYLQNLGQGPELLIRYENEEAVDDSQLPKDRFSAERLKGVDSTLKIQPAELGDSAVYLCASSLGVMKNTGELFFGEGSRLTVL.

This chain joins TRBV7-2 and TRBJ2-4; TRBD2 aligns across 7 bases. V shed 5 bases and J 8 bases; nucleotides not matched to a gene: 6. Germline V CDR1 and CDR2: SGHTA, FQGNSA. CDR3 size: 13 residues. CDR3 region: CASSRGVRDIQYF. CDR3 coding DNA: TGTGCCAGCAGCCGGGGGGTTAGAGACATTCAGTACTTC.

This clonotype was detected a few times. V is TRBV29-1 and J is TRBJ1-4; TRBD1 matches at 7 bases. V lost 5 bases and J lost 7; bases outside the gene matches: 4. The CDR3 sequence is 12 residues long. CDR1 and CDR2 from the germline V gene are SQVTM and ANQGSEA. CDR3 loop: CSVMRQGEKLFF. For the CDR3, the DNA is TGCAGCGTTATGAGACAGGGTGAAAAACTGTTTTTT. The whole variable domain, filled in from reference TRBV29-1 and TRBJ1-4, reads SAVISQKPSRDICQRGTSLTIQCQVDSQVTMMFWYRQQPGQSLTLIATANQGSEATYESGFVIDKFPISRPNLTFSTLTVSNMSPEDSSIYLCSVMRQGEKLFFGSGTQLSVL.

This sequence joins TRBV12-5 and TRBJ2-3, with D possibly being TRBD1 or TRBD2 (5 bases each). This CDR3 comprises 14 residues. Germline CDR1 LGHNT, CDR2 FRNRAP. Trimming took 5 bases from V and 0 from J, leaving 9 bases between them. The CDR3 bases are TGTGCTAGTGGTCCCGGGGCTAGCACAGATACGCAGTATTTT. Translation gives CASGPGASTDTQYF.

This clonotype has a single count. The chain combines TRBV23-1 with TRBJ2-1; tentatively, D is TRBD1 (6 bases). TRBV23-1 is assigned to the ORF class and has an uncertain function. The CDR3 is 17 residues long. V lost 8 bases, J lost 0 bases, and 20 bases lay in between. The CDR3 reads CASGRRSGVSSYNEQFF. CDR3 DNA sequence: TGCGCCAGCGGCCGCCGCTCAGGGGTTAGCTCCTACAATGAGCAGTTCTTC.

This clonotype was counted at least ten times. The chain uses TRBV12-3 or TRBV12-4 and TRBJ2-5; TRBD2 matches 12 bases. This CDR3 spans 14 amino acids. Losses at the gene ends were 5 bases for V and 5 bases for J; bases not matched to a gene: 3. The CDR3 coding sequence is TGTGCCAGCAGTCCTAGCGGGGGGGCGGAGACCCAGTACTTC. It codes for CASSPSGGAETQYF.

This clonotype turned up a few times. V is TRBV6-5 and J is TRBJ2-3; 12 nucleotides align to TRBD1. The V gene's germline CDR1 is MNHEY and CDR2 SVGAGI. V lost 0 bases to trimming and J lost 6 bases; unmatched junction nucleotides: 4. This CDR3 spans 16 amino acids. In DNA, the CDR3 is TGTGCCAGCAGTTACTCGGGGACAGGGGGCTTTGATACGCAGTATTTT. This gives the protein CASSYSGTGGFDTQYF.

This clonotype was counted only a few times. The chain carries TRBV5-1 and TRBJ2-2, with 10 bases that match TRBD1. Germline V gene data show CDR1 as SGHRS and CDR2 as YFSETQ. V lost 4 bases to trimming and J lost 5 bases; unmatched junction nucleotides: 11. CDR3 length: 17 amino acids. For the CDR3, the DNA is TGCGCCAGCAGCGATAACGTGCGGACAGGGGGGACCGGGGAGCTGTTTTTT. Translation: CASSDNVRTGGTGELFF.

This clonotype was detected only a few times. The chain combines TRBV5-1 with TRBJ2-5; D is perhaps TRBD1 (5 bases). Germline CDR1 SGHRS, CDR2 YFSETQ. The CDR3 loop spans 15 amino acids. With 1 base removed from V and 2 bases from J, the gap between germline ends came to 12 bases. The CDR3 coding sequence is TGCGCCAGCAGCTTGAATGGTCACAGGCAAGAGACCCAGTACTTC. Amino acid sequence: CASSLNGHRQETQYF.

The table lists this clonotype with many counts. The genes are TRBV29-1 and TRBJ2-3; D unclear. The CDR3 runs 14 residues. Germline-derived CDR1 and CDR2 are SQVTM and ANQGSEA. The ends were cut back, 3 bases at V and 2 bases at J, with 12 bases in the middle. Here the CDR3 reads CSVELGFNTDTQYF. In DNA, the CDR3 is TGCAGCGTTGAGTTAGGGTTTAACACAGATACGCAGTATTTT.

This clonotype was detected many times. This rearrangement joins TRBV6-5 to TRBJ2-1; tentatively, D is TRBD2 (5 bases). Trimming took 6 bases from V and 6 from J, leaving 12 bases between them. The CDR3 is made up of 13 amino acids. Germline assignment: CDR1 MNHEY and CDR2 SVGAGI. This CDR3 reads CASRYVGGNEQFF. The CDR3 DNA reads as TGTGCCAGCAGATATGTTGGAGGCAATGAGCAGTTCTTC.

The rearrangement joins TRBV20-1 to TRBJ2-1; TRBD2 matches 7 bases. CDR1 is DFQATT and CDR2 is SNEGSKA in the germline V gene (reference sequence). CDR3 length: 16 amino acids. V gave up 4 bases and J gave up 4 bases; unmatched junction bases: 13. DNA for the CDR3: TGCAGTGCTACGTTGAGAGGTCTAGCGGTTTACAATGAGCAGTTCTTC. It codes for CSATLRGLAVYNEQFF.

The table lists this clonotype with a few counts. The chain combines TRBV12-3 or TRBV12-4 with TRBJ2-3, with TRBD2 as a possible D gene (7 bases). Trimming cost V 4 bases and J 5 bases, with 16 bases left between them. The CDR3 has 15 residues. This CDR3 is CASSWMGGAVDTQYF. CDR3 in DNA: TGTGCCAGCAGTTGGATGGGGGGGGCCGTAGATACGCAGTATTTT.